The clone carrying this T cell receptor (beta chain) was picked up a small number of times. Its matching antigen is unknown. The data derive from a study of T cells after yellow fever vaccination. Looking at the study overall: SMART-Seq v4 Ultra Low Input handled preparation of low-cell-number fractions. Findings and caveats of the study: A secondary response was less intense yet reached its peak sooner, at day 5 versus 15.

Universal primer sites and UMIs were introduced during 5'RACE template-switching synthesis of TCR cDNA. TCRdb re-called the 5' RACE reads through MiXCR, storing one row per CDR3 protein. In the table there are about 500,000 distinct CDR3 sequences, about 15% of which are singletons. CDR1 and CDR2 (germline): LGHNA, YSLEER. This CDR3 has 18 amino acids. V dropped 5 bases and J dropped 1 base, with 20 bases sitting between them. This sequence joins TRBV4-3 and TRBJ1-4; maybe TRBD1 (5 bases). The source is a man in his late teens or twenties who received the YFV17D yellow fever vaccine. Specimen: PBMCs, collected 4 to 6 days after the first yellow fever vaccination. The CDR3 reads CASSLDGGAGGTNEKLFF. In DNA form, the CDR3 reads TGCGCCAGCAGCTTAGATGGAGGGGCCGGTGGAACTAATGAAAAACTGTTTTTT.